A single sample is the source of the 24 T cell receptor beta chains below, sequenced in a study of control samples from healthy donors and cancer patients. Only in-frame clones appear in the TCRdb table, and some are missing; sequencing was by immunoSEQ multiplex PCR. This sample carries 120,000 or so clones, about 86% of them seen once, and the ten largest clones take around an eighth. The specimen was blood. The source is a man aged 25-40 years in good health.

Here the CDR3 reads CASSQDDRGGTEAFF. The CDR3 DNA reads TGCGCCAGCAGCCAAGATGACAGGGGAGGAACTGAAGCTTTCTTT. The V and J genes are TRBV4-1 and TRBJ1-1, with 8 bases matching TRBD1. The V gene end was trimmed by 0 bases and the J gene end by 5 bases; junction bases not matched to a gene: 5. The CDR3 covers 15 residues. Germline V gene lookup returns CDR1 MGHRA and CDR2 YSYEKL.

This clone appeared a single time. The chain uses TRBV11-2 and TRBJ2-5; possibly TRBD1 for D (5 bases). The CDR3 has 13 residues. Germline V lookup: CDR1 SGHAT, CDR2 FQNNGV. Deletions cut 5 bases from V and 5 bases from J, with 12 bases between. The CDR3 DNA reads TGTGCCAGCAGCCCACGACAGAGCGAGACCCAGTACTTC. This translates into CASSPRQSETQYF.

The chain joins TRBV10-1 to TRBJ2-4; maybe TRBD2 (5 bases). The CDR3 covers 17 residues. Trimming shortened V by 0 bases and J by 0 bases, and 12 bases separated the two germline ends. CDR1 WNHNN and CDR2 SYGVQD come from the germline V gene (reference sequence). The CDR3: CASSESRVDAAKNIQYF. CDR3 in DNA: TGCGCCAGCAGTGAGTCGAGGGTCGATGCAGCCAAAAACATTCAGTACTTC.

This chain connects TRBV6-6 to TRBJ2-7, with D perhaps TRBD1 or TRBD2 (6 bases each). The CDR3 is made up of 15 amino acids. Germline CDR1 is MNHNY and CDR2 is SVGAGI (reference sequence). V lost 6 bases to trimming and J lost 3 bases, with 18 bases between them. CDR3 DNA sequence: TGTGCCAGCAGCTACGGGGGCCCAGGGGTCTACGAGCAGTACGTC. Amino acid sequence: CASSYGGPGVYEQYV.

The chain joins TRBV18 to TRBJ2-3; weak D call: TRBD1 (7 bases). CDR1 is KGHSH and CDR2 is LQKENI in the germline V gene. The CDR3 sequence is 15 residues long. The V and J ends lost 0 bases and 6 bases respectively, with 13 bases between them. The CDR3 reads CASSPPATGRDTQYF. In DNA, the CDR3 is TGTGCCAGCTCACCACCGGCGACAGGGAGGGATACGCAGTATTTT. Supplemented by reference TRBV18 and TRBJ2-3, the full variable domain reads NAGVMQNPRHLVRRRGQEARLRCSPMKGHSHVYWYRQLPEEGLKFMVYLQKENIIDESGMPKERFSAEFPKEGPSILRIQQVVRGDSAAYFCASSPPATGRDTQYFGPGTRLTVL.

The chain has TRBV18 and TRBJ2-5; no definite D call. This CDR3 comprises 15 residues. Germline V CDR1 and CDR2: KGHSH, LQKENI. Trimming removed 3 bases from V and 2 bases from J, with 13 bases in between. Here the CDR3 reads CASSPRPGIQETQYF. In DNA form, the CDR3 reads TGTGCCAGCTCACCCCGACCTGGGATACAAGAGACCCAGTACTTC.

This clone was counted only a few times. The chain links TRBV13 to TRBJ1-4; the D gene is possibly TRBD1 (5 bases). CDR1 is PRHDT, CDR2 FYEKMQ, per germline (reference sequence). This CDR3 is 15 amino acids long. Trimming took 2 bases from V and 3 from J, leaving 10 bases between them. CDR3 residues: CASSLRGGSNEKLFF. The DNA for the CDR3 is TGTGCCAGCAGCTTACGGGGGGGATCTAATGAAAAACTGTTTTTT.

This chain connects TRBV2 to TRBJ1-1; D remains ambiguous. This CDR3 is built from 11 residues. Germline CDR1 SNHLY, CDR2 FYNNEI. Trimming cost V 10 bases and J 1 base, with 7 bases left between them. This chain's CDR3 is CATRENTEAFF. The CDR3 DNA sequence: TGTGCCACCCGAGAGAACACTGAAGCTTTCTTT.

The genes are TRBV3-1 (or the pseudogene TRBV3-2) and TRBJ2-3; D gene unclear. CDR1 LGHDT and CDR2 YNNKEL come from the germline V gene (reference sequence). This CDR3 is 14 amino acids long. V lost 0 bases and J 4 bases, leaving 8 bases between the germline ends. CDR3 bases: TGTGCCAGCAGCCAAGAAGGAATGGCAGATACGCAGTATTTT. Residues: CASSQEGMADTQYF.

The chain uses TRBV18 and TRBJ2-5; maybe TRBD1 (5 bases). Trimming shortened V by 4 bases and J by 3 bases, and 12 bases separated the two germline ends. Germline CDR1 is KGHSH and CDR2 is LQKENI. This CDR3 has 14 amino acids. The CDR3 spells CASSQGLGKETQYF. The CDR3 nucleotides are TGTGCCAGCTCACAGGGGCTGGGTAAAGAGACCCAGTACTTC. The full variable domain, rest sourced from reference TRBV18 and TRBJ2-5, is NAGVMQNPRHLVRRRGQEARLRCSPMKGHSHVYWYRQLPEEGLKFMVYLQKENIIDESGMPKERFSAEFPKEGPSILRIQQVVRGDSAAYFCASSQGLGKETQYFGPGTRLLVL.

The chain joins TRBV5-5 to TRBJ2-4, with D perhaps TRBD2 (6 bases). V lost 1 base and J lost 4, with 9 bases in between. The V gene's germline CDR1 is SGHKS and CDR2 YYEKEE (reference sequence). CDR3 length: 14 amino acids. CDR3 sequence (DNA): TGTGCCAGCAGCTTGTACAGCGGGAAAAACATTCAGTACTTC. The encoded protein is CASSLYSGKNIQYF.

The V and J genes are TRBV7-3 and TRBJ2-2, with D perhaps matching TRBD1 or TRBD2 (5 bases each). The CDR3 spans 15 residues. V dropped 9 bases and J dropped 4 bases, with 18 bases sitting between them. Germline V gene lookup returns CDR1 SGHTA and CDR2 FQGTGA. The CDR3 protein is CASSTESRGTGELFF. In nucleotides, the CDR3 is TGTGCCAGTTCCACAGAGTCGAGGGGCACCGGGGAGCTGTTTTTT. The whole variable domain, filled in from reference TRBV7-3 and TRBJ2-2, reads GAGVSQTPSNKVTEKGKYVELRCDPISGHTALYWYRQSLGQGPEFLIYFQGTGAADDSGLPNDRFFAVRPEGSVSTLKIQRTERGDSAVYLCASSTESRGTGELFFGEGSRLTVL.

The chain uses TRBV13 and TRBJ1-4; 12 nucleotides line up with TRBD1. The CDR3 spans 17 residues. With 4 bases clipped from V and 3 bases from J, the junction kept 6 bases outside the gene matches. Germline CDR1 is PRHDT and CDR2 is FYEKMQ (reference sequence). This CDR3 is CASSSPGQGAANEKLFF. CDR3 in DNA: TGTGCCAGCAGCTCCCCGGGACAGGGGGCTGCTAATGAAAAACTGTTTTTT.

This clone was counted once. This rearrangement joins TRBV5-1 to TRBJ1-4; 8 bases align to TRBD1. The J segment lost 0 bases and the V segment lost 6 bases, leaving 7 bases of the junction unmatched. Germline V gives CDR1 SGHRS, CDR2 YFSETQ. This CDR3 contains 16 residues. CDR3 bases: TGCGCCAGCAACTCCGGACAGGGCCCAACTAATGAAAAACTGTTTTTT. It yields the protein CASNSGQGPTNEKLFF. Full variable domain (missing parts from reference TRBV5-1 and TRBJ1-4): KAGVTQTPRYLIKTRGQQVTLSCSPISGHRSVSWYQQTPGQGLQFLFEYFSETQRNKGNFPGRFSGRQFSNSRSEMNVSTLELGDSALYLCASNSGQGPTNEKLFFGSGTQLSVL.

The J gene is TRBJ1-5, the V gene TRBV3-1 (or the pseudogene TRBV3-2), with D unclear. The length of the CDR3 is 14 residues. The germline CDR1 and CDR2 sequences are LGHDT and YNNKEL (reference sequence). V was cut by 0 bases and J by 7 bases, with 10 bases left in between. The CDR3 nucleotides are TGTGCCAGCAGCCAAGATAGTGTTCGGCAGCCCCAGCATTTT. It codes for CASSQDSVRQPQHF.

The chain carries TRBV14 and TRBJ2-3, with TRBD2 matching over 7 bases. With 4 bases clipped from V and 11 bases from J, the junction kept 9 bases outside the gene matches. The CDR3 runs to 13 residues. Germline values: CDR1 SGHDN, CDR2 FVKESK. CDR3 DNA: TGTGCCAGCAGCCCGCCAGCGGGGTGGGAGCAGTATTTT. As protein: CASSPPAGWEQYF.

The chain links TRBV24-1 to TRBJ2-7, with D uncertain. The CDR3 is 14 amino acids. The V and J ends lost 7 bases and 1 base respectively, with 13 bases between them. The germline V gene has CDR1 KGHDR and CDR2 SFDVKD. This chain's CDR3 is CATRSSGPSYEQYF. In DNA form, the CDR3 reads TGTGCCACCAGGAGCTCCGGGCCTTCCTACGAGCAGTACTTC.

This sequence joins TRBV11-3 and TRBJ2-7; 8 bases agree with TRBD1. The CDR3 sequence is 15 residues long. Germline V CDR1 and CDR2: SGHNT, YENEEA. Trimming took 3 bases from V and 7 from J; bases not matched to a gene: 11. The CDR3 reads CASSFGRTGPGEQYF. CDR3 nucleotides: TGTGCCAGCAGCTTTGGCCGGACAGGGCCAGGAGAGCAGTACTTC.

The rearrangement uses TRBV3-1 (or the pseudogene TRBV3-2) and TRBJ1-2, with D unresolved. Germline CDR1 reads LGHDT; CDR2 reads YNNKEL (reference sequence). The CDR3 sequence is 15 residues long. V was pared by 2 bases and J by 8 bases, with 18 bases between. The CDR3 spells CASSQKKRAPGGYTF. CDR3 DNA sequence: TGTGCCAGCAGCCAAAAAAAGAGGGCTCCGGGGGGCTACACCTTC.

The CDR3 nucleotides read TGTGCCACCTGGCAGATTAACTATGGCTACACCTTC. The encoded protein is CATWQINYGYTF. The gene calls are TRBV24-1 and TRBJ1-2; D is unresolved. V was shortened by 9 bases and J by 1 base, with 8 bases between the two germline ends. Germline V CDR1 and CDR2: KGHDR, SFDVKD. The CDR3 is 12 amino acids.

The J gene is TRBJ2-2, the V gene TRBV14, with unresolved D. Germline assignment: CDR1 SGHDN and CDR2 FVKESK. The CDR3 is made up of 12 amino acids. Trimming removed 8 bases from V and 2 bases from J, with 6 bases in between. CDR3 in amino acids: CASGDNTGELFF. The CDR3, as DNA: TGTGCCAGCGGGGATAACACCGGGGAGCTGTTTTTT.

The chain employs TRBV7-9 and TRBJ1-4; 8 positions match TRBD1. J lost 8 bases, V lost 4 bases, and 3 bases had no gene match. The CDR3 consists of 13 residues. The germline V gene encodes CDR1 SEHNR and CDR2 FQNEAQ (reference sequence). The CDR3 DNA reads TGTGCCAGCAGCTCAGACAGGGGCGAAAAACTGTTTTTT. This encodes CASSSDRGEKLFF.

The chain is built from TRBV3-1 (or the pseudogene TRBV3-2) and TRBJ1-2; D is possibly TRBD1 (5 bases). CDR1 LGHDT and CDR2 YNNKEL come from the germline V gene (reference sequence). Trimming left V 7 bases short and J 7 bases short, with 19 bases between. The CDR3 is made up of 14 amino acids. CDR3 residues: CASTRGRAIGGYTF. CDR3 nucleotides: TGTGCCAGCACTCGGGGCAGGGCCATCGGTGGCTACACCTTC.

In its sample, this clone was seen once. The chain links TRBV19 to TRBJ1-3; no clear D. The CDR3 contains 15 residues. The germline V gene encodes CDR1 LNHDA and CDR2 SQIVND (reference sequence). Trimming took 1 base from V and 0 from J, leaving 7 bases between them. CDR3 protein: CASSIGLYSGNTIYF. CDR3 bases: TGTGCCAGTAGTATAGGGCTGTACTCTGGAAACACCATATATTTT.